A selection of T cell receptor beta chains follows, all from one sample in a study of cytomegalovirus exposure and HLA in healthy donors. Only in-frame clones appear in the TCRdb table, and some are missing; sequencing was by immunoSEQ multiplex PCR. The sample holds 110,000 or so clones; approximately 90% are singletons and the top ten take about 4.4%. The sequencing sample was made of PBMCs. These receptors were collected from a man between 18 and 29 years old in good health and CMV-seropositive. Both conserved end residues are part of each CDR3. The D gene is left open where the match is weak. Some rows mark clone size as missing; the rest say once, few, many or name a class of expanded clone.

size,V,D,J,CDR3,DNA
once,TRBV2,-,TRBJ1-3,CASSVNSGNTIYF,TGTGCCAGCAGTGTCAACTCTGGAAACACCATATATTTT
-,TRBV7-6,-,TRBJ1-4,CASSSEPSRGREDEKLFF,TGTGCCAGCAGCTCTGAACCAAGCCGGGGGAGGGAGGATGAAAAACTGTTTTTT
few,TRBV14,TRBD1,TRBJ1-6,CASSLQGTGAGPLHF,TGTGCCAGCAGCCTCCAAGGGACAGGGGCCGGACCCCTCCACTTT
-,TRBV5-5,-,TRBJ1-1,CASSLYWNTEAFF,TGTGCCAGCAGCTTGTATTGGAACACTGAAGCTTTCTTT
-,TRBV10-3,-,TRBJ2-3,CAIKGEMADTQYF,TGTGCCATCAAAGGGGAAATGGCGGATACGCAGTATTTT
large,TRBV7-6,TRBD1,TRBJ2-7,CASSGTGQAYEQYF,TGTGCCAGCAGCGGAACGGGACAGGCCTACGAGCAGTACTTC
-,TRBV9,-,TRBJ1-1,CASSVASEPRGSAFF,TGTGCCAGCAGCGTAGCTTCGGAGCCACGGGGGTCGGCTTTCTTT
-,TRBV6-5,-,TRBJ1-6,CASSQDWNSPLHF,TGTGCCAGCAGTCAGGACTGGAATTCACCCCTCCACTTT
-,TRBV27,TRBD1,TRBJ1-5,CASRPSYRGPGQPQHF,TGTGCCAGCAGGCCGTCGTACAGGGGGCCGGGGCAGCCCCAGCATTTT
-,TRBV4-3,-,TRBJ2-2,CASSQDSQTGELFF,TGCGCCAGCAGCCAAGATTCCCAGACCGGGGAGCTGTTTTTT
-,TRBV30,-,TRBJ2-7,CAWSDLEGPYEQYF,TGTGCCTGGAGTGACCTCGAGGGTCCCTACGAGCAGTACTTC
-,TRBV10-1,-,TRBJ2-3,CASSDFTGGLRDTQYF,TGCGCCAGCAGTGATTTTACGGGGGGCCTTAGAGATACGCAGTATTTT
-,TRBV19,TRBD1,TRBJ1-1,CASTYSGTAYTEAFF,TGTGCCAGCACCTATAGTGGGACAGCGTACACTGAAGCTTTCTTT
-,TRBV2,-,TRBJ2-1,CASSLQGVDEQFF,TGTGCCAGCAGTTTACAGGGAGTGGATGAGCAGTTCTTC
few,TRBV27,-,TRBJ1-5,CASSLATGQPQHF,TGTGCCAGCAGTTTGGCTACAGGGCAGCCCCAGCATTTT
-,TRBV10-2,-,TRBJ1-2,CASMGGAYGYTF,TGCGCCAGCATGGGAGGAGCTTATGGCTACACCTTC
-,TRBV7-9,TRBD1,TRBJ1-2,CASSMTGDGYTF,TGTGCCAGCAGCATGACAGGGGATGGCTACACCTTC
few,TRBV9,TRBD2,TRBJ2-5,CASSEGTSDSETQYF,TGTGCCAGCAGCGAGGGGACTAGCGATTCGGAGACCCAGTACTTC
-,TRBV7-9,-,TRBJ1-1,CASSLGGEGTEAFF,TGTGCCAGCAGCTTAGGAGGGGAGGGCACTGAAGCTTTCTTT
-,TRBV7-2,-,TRBJ1-5,CASSEGEVQPQHF,TGTGCCAGCAGCGAAGGGGAGGTTCAGCCCCAGCATTTT
-,TRBV5-4,-,TRBJ1-2,CASSLELRGHYGYTF,TGTGCCAGCAGCTTGGAGCTCAGGGGCCACTATGGCTACACCTTC
-,TRBV6-5,TRBD1,TRBJ1-1,CASSSNPGQQEAFF,TGTGCCAGCAGTTCTAACCCGGGACAGCAAGAAGCTTTCTTT
few,TRBV5-1,-,TRBJ1-1,CASRRGTNTEAFF,TGCGCCAGCAGAAGGGGGACGAACACTGAAGCTTTCTTT
-,TRBV9,TRBD1,TRBJ2-6,CASSADRILSGANVLTF,TGTGCCAGCAGCGCGGACAGGATACTCTCTGGGGCCAACGTCCTGACTTTC
-,TRBV28,TRBD1,TRBJ1-3,CASSSRGPSGTIYF,TGTGCCAGCAGTTCCAGGGGGCCATCGGGCACCATATATTTT
-,TRBV7-2,-,TRBJ2-5,CASSSSNQETQYF,TGTGCCAGCAGCTCGAGCAACCAAGAGACCCAGTACTTC
once,TRBV28,TRBD1,TRBJ1-5,CASRGGGFGNQPQHF,TGTGCCAGCAGAGGAGGGGGCTTTGGCAATCAGCCCCAGCATTTT
-,TRBV27,TRBD2,TRBJ2-3,CASSFLAGPTDTQYF,TGTGCCAGCAGTTTCCTAGCGGGGCCCACAGATACGCAGTATTTT
-,TRBV28,-,TRBJ1-5,CASAATGTLNQPQHF,TGTGCCAGCGCGGCGACCGGGACACTCAATCAGCCCCAGCATTTT
-,TRBV15,TRBD2,TRBJ2-3,CATSRGTSGGGTDTQYF,TGTGCCACCAGCAGAGGGACTAGCGGGGGGGGCACGGATACGCAGTATTTT
-,TRBV7-2,-,TRBJ2-1,CASSSDTSSYNEQFF,TGTGCCAGCAGCTCGGACACAAGCTCCTACAATGAGCAGTTCTTC
-,TRBV5-8,-,TRBJ2-7,CASSLGGYEQYF,TGTGCCAGCAGCTTGGGCGGCTACGAGCAGTACTTC
once,TRBV4-3,TRBD1,TRBJ1-1,CASSQEVTQGGEAFF,TGCGCCAGCAGCCAAGAAGTCACTCAGGGGGGTGAAGCTTTCTTT
-,TRBV5-5,TRBD1,TRBJ1-5,CASSPTGGVDQPQHF,TGTGCCAGCAGCCCCACAGGGGGCGTCGATCAGCCCCAGCATTTT
-,TRBV28,TRBD1,TRBJ2-7,CASSPPGQGFEQYF,TGTGCCAGCAGTCCGCCGGGACAGGGATTCGAGCAGTACTTC
-,TRBV28,-,TRBJ2-7,CASSFPGFNSYEQYF,TGTGCCAGCAGTTTTCCAGGGTTTAATTCCTACGAGCAGTACTTC
few,TRBV25-1,-,TRBJ1-2,CASSEDPAGGYTF,TGTGCCAGCAGTGAAGACCCGGCGGGAGGCTACACCTTC
-,TRBV4-1,-,TRBJ1-1,CASSQGPRTEAFF,TGCGCCAGCAGCCAAGGCCCCCGGACTGAAGCTTTCTTT
-,TRBV19,-,TRBJ2-7,CASSLSERVPSYEQYF,TGTGCCAGTAGCCTCTCAGAGAGGGTACCCTCCTACGAGCAGTACTTC
few,TRBV19,-,TRBJ1-6,CATKQDRGNSPLHF,TGTGCCACCAAACAGGACAGAGGGAACTCACCCCTCCACTTT
-,TRBV4-2,-,TRBJ2-3,CASSQDLHAGQQISTDTQYF,TGTGCCAGCAGCCAAGATCTCCACGCGGGACAGCAGATAAGCACAGATACGCAGTATTTT
-,TRBV27,-,TRBJ2-1,CASTLGGTYNEQFF,TGTGCCAGCACCCTTGGGGGGACCTACAATGAGCAGTTCTTC
-,TRBV19,-,TRBJ2-3,CASSPSRGRTQYF,TGTGCCAGTAGTCCAAGCCGAGGGAGGACGCAGTATTTT
-,TRBV27,TRBD1,TRBJ2-7,CASSSRDRGAHEQYF,TGTGCCAGCAGTTCCCGGGACAGGGGTGCCCACGAGCAGTACTTC
-,TRBV5-1,TRBD1,TRBJ2-1,CASSLGTGTYNEQFF,TGCGCCAGCAGCTTGGGGACAGGGACCTACAATGAGCAGTTCTTC
-,TRBV19,TRBD1,TRBJ2-1,CASARGSYNEQFF,TGTGCCAGTGCCAGGGGGTCCTACAATGAGCAGTTCTTC
-,TRBV7-9,TRBD2,TRBJ2-1,CASSPWTSRNYEQFF,TGTGCCAGCAGCCCCTGGACTAGCAGAAACTATGAGCAGTTCTTC
-,TRBV7-6,TRBD2,TRBJ2-5,CASSGTSVATQYF,TGTGCCAGCAGCGGGACTAGCGTTGCGACCCAGTACTTC
-,TRBV7-2,-,TRBJ2-5,CASSRIQGKETQYF,TGTGCCAGCAGCCGCATCCAGGGTAAAGAGACCCAGTACTTC
-,TRBV25-1,TRBD2,TRBJ2-2,CELGLAGPGTGELFF,TGTGAACTGGGACTAGCGGGCCCTGGGACCGGGGAGCTGTTTTTT
few,TRBV4-2,-,TRBJ2-7,CASSKDWAYEQYF,TGTGCCAGCAGCAAGGACTGGGCCTACGAGCAGTACTTC
-,TRBV4-3,TRBD2,TRBJ2-3,CASSQDRPSGGADTQYF,TGCGCCAGCAGCCAAGATAGGCCTAGCGGGGGGGCAGATACGCAGTATTTT
-,TRBV11-2,TRBD1,TRBJ1-2,CASSVGQGPHGYTF,TGTGCCAGCAGCGTAGGACAGGGCCCCCACGGCTACACCTTC